This T cell receptor (beta chain) was recorded in a study of OX40 agonist ivuxolimab in advanced cancers. Some clones are missing from TCRdb's copy, which holds only in-frame ones; the method was immunoSEQ multiplex PCR. The table includes roughly 79,000 clones, approximately 84% detected once. This CDR3 contains 13 residues. Germline CDR1 SSHAT, CDR2 FNYEAQ (reference sequence). Worth noting for this clone: A junction boundary mismatches the germline segment, possibly from a read error.

Material: CD4+ or CD8+ T cells sorted from blood, obtained in a trial of the OX40 agonist ivuxolimab. The receptor was derived from an adult with an advanced solid tumor such as melanoma, head and neck, liver or kidney cancer. The chain carries TRBV7-7 and TRBJ2-5, with D unclear. The CDR3 DNA is TGTGCTAGCAGCTTAGGGATGGCAGAGACCCAGTACTTC. Translated, it gives CASSLGMAETQYF.